This TCR beta chain was identified during a study of CD8 T cells in ankylosing spondylitis. Study observations and caveats: Within ankylosing spondylitis blood, a TCR beta motif made up of seven to nine highly homologous variants appeared to be characteristic.

As concerns this clonotype: Its target is not known.

Germline CDR1 reads DFQATT; CDR2 reads SNEGSKA (reference sequence). Trimming left V 1 base short and J 1 base short, with 11 bases between. The CDR3 extends over 15 amino acids. One entry per CDR3 protein, called by TCRdb with MiXCR from the 5' RACE reads. The data hold about 800,000 distinct CDR3 sequences, with approximately 12% observed a single time. The clonotype comes from a male donor with ankylosing spondylitis. The sample taken for sequencing was blood, either unsorted or a sorted T cell fraction (not recorded which). The chain employs TRBV20-1 and TRBJ1-5; D is uncertain. The CDR3 sequence: CSARAGYVSNQPQHF. CDR3 nucleotide sequence: TGCAGTGCTAGAGCGGGGTATGTCAGCAATCAGCCCCAGCATTTT.